This T cell receptor beta chain was recorded in a study of neurological immune-mediated disorders. Whole-study findings and limits: Expanded clones shared no identical CDR3 amino acid sequences across subjects, which suggested private TCR-beta repertoires in all groups.

This clonotype was picked up many times. Its cognate antigen is unknown. The cells used in sorted libraries, CD4+ or CD8+ T cells, numbered 1 million. Synthesis of cDNA was performed by 5'RACE using 10-nucleotide random UMIs. TCRdb re-derived calls from the 5' RACE reads in MiXCR, one entry per CDR3 protein. The data show 40,000 to 45,000 distinct CDR3 sequences, about 6% seen once. The germline CDR1 and CDR2 sequences are SGHDT and YYEEEE. CDR3 length: 14 amino acids. V gave up 6 bases and J gave up 5 bases, with 17 bases separating them. Sequencing was performed on CD4+ T cells from blood. The chain uses TRBV5-6 and TRBJ2-5; D is uncertain. The receptor's source is a woman in her thirties or forties in good health. This CDR3 reads CASTLGWQSETQYF. The CDR3 DNA reads as TGTGCCAGCACCCTTGGGTGGCAATCGGAGACCCAGTACTTC.